The T cell receptor (beta chain) described here comes from a study of OX40 agonist ivuxolimab in advanced cancers. In its sample, this clone was seen a few times. TCRdb keeps only in-frame clones here, not all; method: immunoSEQ multiplex PCR. The data show tens of thousands of clones, over 75% seen once. Trimming removed 0 bases from V and 4 bases from J, with 10 bases in between. The CDR3 is made up of 14 amino acids. From germline, CDR1 is SGHTS and CDR2 YDEGEE. This receptor was identified in an adult with an advanced solid tumor such as melanoma, head and neck, liver or kidney cancer. The J gene is TRBJ1-2, the V gene TRBV5-8, with unresolved D. The sequences come from CD4+ or CD8+ T cells sorted from blood, collected in a trial of the OX40 agonist ivuxolimab. The CDR3 sequence: CASSLGQRLYGYTF. The CDR3 region has the DNA TGTGCCAGCAGCTTGGGGCAGCGACTCTATGGCTACACCTTC. The variable domain in full, with the rest retrieved from reference TRBV5-8 and TRBJ1-2, is EAGVTQSPTHLIKTRGQQATLRCSPISGHTSVYWYQQALGLGLQFLLWYDEGEERNRGNFPPRFSGRQFPNYSSELNVNALELEDSALYLCASSLGQRLYGYTFGSGTRLTVV.